This T cell receptor beta chain appears in the sequencing data of a study of vaccination and CD4 T cells after COVID-19. Across the study: Investigators stimulated cells with overlapping spike peptides drawn from SARS-CoV-2, HCoV-NL63, HCoV-OC43 and HCoV-229E.

Time point specified: late sampling 161 to 241 days after vaccination in a few convalescent patients. The treatment: roughly 10-day PBMC culture with coronavirus spike peptide pools or control peptides (ViraFEST assay). For ViraFEST, peptide pools expanded antigen-specific T cells, after which the TCRs were sequenced. In the case of this clonotype: Its antigen is still unknown.

Sequence data for DNA of cultured CD4+ T cells were generated by the Oncomine TCR Beta short-read assay. Using its own MiXCR run on the PCR reads, TCRdb lists one record per CDR3 protein. The sample contains 20,000 to 25,000 distinct CDR3 sequences, 43% of which appear only once. The CDR3 covers 14 residues. J gave up 5 bases and V 4 bases, and 5 bases lay outside the gene matches. Looked up from germline, CDR1 is SNHLY and CDR2 is FYNNEI. The receptor was isolated from a human donor who had recovered from COVID-19. The chain combines TRBV2 with TRBJ1-5, with 7 bases lining up with TRBD1. The source was CD4+ T cells from blood, cultured in vitro, collected about 7 months after SARS-CoV-2 vaccination. CDR3 protein: CASSVETGHQPQHF. The CDR3 region has the DNA TGTGCCAGCAGTGTGGAGACAGGGCATCAGCCCCAGCATTTT.